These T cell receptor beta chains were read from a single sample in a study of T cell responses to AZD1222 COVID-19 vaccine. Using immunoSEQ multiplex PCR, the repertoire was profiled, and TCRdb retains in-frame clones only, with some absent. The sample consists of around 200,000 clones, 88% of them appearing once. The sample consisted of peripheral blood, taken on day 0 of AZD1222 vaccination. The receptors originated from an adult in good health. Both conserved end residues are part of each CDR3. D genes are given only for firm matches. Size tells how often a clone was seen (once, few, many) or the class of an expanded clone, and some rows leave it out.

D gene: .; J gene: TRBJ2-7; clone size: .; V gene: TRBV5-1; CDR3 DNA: TGCGCCAGCAGTCAGACAGGCTCCTACGAGCAGTACTTC; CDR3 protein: CASSQTGSYEQYF
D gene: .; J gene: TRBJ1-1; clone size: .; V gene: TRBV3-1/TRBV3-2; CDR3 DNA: TGTGCCAGCAGCCAAGTGGCGGGTGGAACTGAAGCTTTCTTT; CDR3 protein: CASSQVAGGTEAFF
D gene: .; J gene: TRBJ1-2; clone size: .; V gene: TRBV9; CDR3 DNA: TGTGCCAGCAGCGCCAAGGTATACCCCCGATCGGATGGCTACACCTTC; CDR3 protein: CASSAKVYPRSDGYTF
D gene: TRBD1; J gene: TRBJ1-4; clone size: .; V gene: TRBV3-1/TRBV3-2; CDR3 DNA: TGTGCCAGCAGCCTGACTTTAAAAACCGGGACAGGTAATGAAAAACTGTTTTTT; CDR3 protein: CASSLTLKTGTGNEKLFF
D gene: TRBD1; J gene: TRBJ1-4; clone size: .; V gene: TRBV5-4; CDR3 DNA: TGTGCCAGCAGCTCACCAAAGGGGGCGGAGGAAAAACTGTTTTTT; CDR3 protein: CASSSPKGAEEKLFF
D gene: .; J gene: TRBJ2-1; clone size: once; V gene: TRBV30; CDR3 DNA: TGTGCCTGGAGTAAGGAGACTACCAATGAGCAGTTCTTC; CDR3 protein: CAWSKETTNEQFF
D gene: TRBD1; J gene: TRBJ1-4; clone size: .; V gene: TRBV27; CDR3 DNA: TGTGCCAGCAGTTCGGCAGGGGGCTATGAAAAACTGTTTTTT; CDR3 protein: CASSSAGGYEKLFF
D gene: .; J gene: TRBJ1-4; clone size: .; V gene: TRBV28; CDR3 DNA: TGTGCCAGTCGTGACCCTGCAACTAATGAAAAACTGTTTTTT; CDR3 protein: CASRDPATNEKLFF
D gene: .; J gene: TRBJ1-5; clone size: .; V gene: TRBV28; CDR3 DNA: TGTGCCAGCAGTTTATTCGGAGATCAGCCCCAGCATTTT; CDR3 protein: CASSLFGDQPQHF
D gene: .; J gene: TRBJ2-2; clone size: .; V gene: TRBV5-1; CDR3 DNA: TGCGCCAGCAGCGTGTCGGGTCTCGCGGTCACCGGGGAGCTGTTTTTT; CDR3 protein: CASSVSGLAVTGELFF
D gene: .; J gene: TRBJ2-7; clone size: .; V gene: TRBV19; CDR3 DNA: TGTGCCAGTAGTATAGCCGGACAGTCCTACGAGCAGTACTTC; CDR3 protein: CASSIAGQSYEQYF
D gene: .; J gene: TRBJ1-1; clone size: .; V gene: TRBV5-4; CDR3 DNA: TGTGCCAGCAGCTTGAAAGGGAAATCTGAAGCTTTCTTT; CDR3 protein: CASSLKGKSEAFF
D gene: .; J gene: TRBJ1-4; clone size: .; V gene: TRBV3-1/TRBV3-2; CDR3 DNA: TGTGCCAGCAGCCAAGGGCAGGGGAGAGAAAAACTGTTTTTT; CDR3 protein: CASSQGQGREKLFF
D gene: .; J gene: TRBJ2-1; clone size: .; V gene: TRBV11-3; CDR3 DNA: TGTGCCAGCAGCTTAGGTCGCTGGAGTGAGCAGTTCTTC; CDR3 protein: CASSLGRWSEQFF
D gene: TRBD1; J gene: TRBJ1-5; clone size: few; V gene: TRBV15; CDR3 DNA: TGTGCCACCAGCAGACAACCCAGGGACAGGGGAGGTCAGCCCCAGCATTTT; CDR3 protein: CATSRQPRDRGGQPQHF